This T cell receptor (beta chain) was recovered during a study of blood T cells in healthy people across ages. Overall study findings and caveats: In these data, TCR beta diversity tracked strongly with naive T cell percentage.

The V gene's germline CDR1 is SQVTM and CDR2 ANQGSEA. The CDR3 loop spans 9 amino acids. Trimming took 2 bases from V and 10 from J, leaving 3 bases between them. Then a second PCR, running roughly 7 to 11 cycles, was carried out with a sample-barcoded 5' primer and a J-beta primer mix. A single record per CDR3 protein comes from TCRdb applying MiXCR to the 5' RACE reads. The sample records 850,000 to 1,000,000 distinct CDR3 sequences, 51% being singletons. This clonotype was seen more than once but under ten times. The antigen is unknown. This sequence joins TRBV29-1 and TRBJ2-1; D ambiguous. Material: blood. The TCR originated in a woman in her sixties in good health. DNA of the CDR3: TGCAGCGTTGAATACGAGCAGTTCTTC. Amino acids: CSVEYEQFF.